The 24 T cell receptor beta chains below come from one sample, sequenced in a study of T cell changes during pregnancy in multiple sclerosis. The assay was immunoSEQ multiplex PCR, and TCRdb's table has in-frame clones only and misses some. This sample has roughly 65,000 clones; 90% to 95% occur once, and the top ten carry 1.3% to 1.5%. Sample: peripheral blood, taken in the third trimester of pregnancy. These receptors originate from a female donor in good health, enrolled as a control in a pregnancy study.

This rearrangement joins TRBV7-2 to TRBJ2-7, with D tentatively TRBD1 (5 bases). Germline CDR1 is SGHTA and CDR2 is FQGNSA. This CDR3 has 15 residues. V was shortened by 1 base and J by 5 bases, with 15 bases between the two germline ends. CDR3 sequence: CASSLVWQGSNEQYF. DNA of the CDR3: TGTGCCAGCAGCTTAGTTTGGCAGGGAAGCAACGAGCAGTACTTC.

The chain combines TRBV9 with TRBJ2-1; 8 bases align to TRBD2. The V and J ends lost 4 bases and 4 bases, in that order; junction bases with no gene match: 10. The CDR3 has 16 amino acids. Germline CDR1 is SGDLS and CDR2 is YYNGEE. CDR3 coding DNA: TGTGCCAGCAGCATAATTACTAGCGGAAGTTACAATGAGCAGTTCTTC. Its protein product is CASSIITSGSYNEQFF.

The V and J genes are TRBV7-9 and TRBJ2-3; 7 bases are a match to TRBD2. V gave up 1 base and J gave up 1 base; unmatched junction bases: 2. CDR3 length: 15 residues. Looked up from germline, CDR1 is SEHNR and CDR2 is FQNEAQ (reference sequence). The CDR3 here is CASSLGGGGTDTQYF. The DNA of the CDR3 is TGTGCCAGCAGCTTAGGCGGGGGAGGCACAGATACGCAGTATTTT.

The chain combines TRBV11-2 with TRBJ1-1; 8 bases are shared with TRBD1. From germline, CDR1 is SGHAT and CDR2 FQNNGV. The junction had 12 bases not matched to a gene; V was cut back by 11 bases and J by 1 base. CDR3 size: 15 residues. For the CDR3, the DNA is TGTGCCTCTTCGACTCTGGACAGGGCGAACACTGAAGCTTTCTTT. It is translated as CASSTLDRANTEAFF.

The J gene is TRBJ1-3, the V gene TRBV5-8; weak D call: TRBD1 (6 bases). Germline CDR1 and CDR2: SGHTS and YDEGEE. The V end was cut by 1 base, the J end by 1 base, with 12 bases between. CDR3 length equals 16 residues. The CDR3 reads CASSLMSGTSGNTIYF. CDR3 nucleotides: TGTGCCAGCAGCTTGATGAGTGGGACATCTGGAAACACCATATATTTT.

The genes are TRBV5-6 and TRBJ1-4; 8 bases are shared with TRBD1. J lost 4 bases, V lost 3 bases, and 8 bases had no gene match. The germline CDR1 and CDR2 sequences are SGHDT and YYEEEE. This CDR3 has 16 residues. CDR3: CASSSNGQGRNEKLFF. The DNA of the CDR3 is TGTGCCAGCAGCTCGAATGGACAGGGCCGTAATGAAAAACTGTTTTTT. Using reference TRBV5-6 and TRBJ1-4 for the parts outside the CDR3, the full variable domain is DAGVTQSPTHLIKTRGQQVTLRCSPKSGHDTVSWYQQALGQGPQFIFQYYEEEERQRGNFPDRFSGHQFPNYSSELNVNALLLGDSALYLCASSSNGQGRNEKLFFGSGTQLSVL.

The V call is TRBV10-1, the J call TRBJ1-3; unclear D gene. CDR1 is WNHNN and CDR2 is SYGVQD in the germline V gene (reference sequence). The CDR3 loop spans 15 amino acids. V was cut by 0 bases and J by 1 base, with 7 bases left in between. The CDR3 region is CASSESPVSGNTIYF. Written as DNA, the CDR3 is TGCGCCAGCAGTGAGTCACCAGTTTCTGGAAACACCATATATTTT.

V usage is TRBV4-1 and J usage is TRBJ2-3, with D tentatively TRBD1 (5 bases). The germline gives CDR1 MGHRA, CDR2 YSYEKL. V was pared by 2 bases and J by 2 bases, with 11 bases between. This CDR3 region has 15 residues. The DNA for the CDR3 is TGCGCCAGCAGCCAATTGGGGCATAACACAGATACGCAGTATTTT. It encodes CASSQLGHNTDTQYF.

CDR3 nucleotide sequence: TGTGCCAGCAGCTTAGCCGGCGGGGCGGAGACCCAGTACTTC. Amino acids: CASSLAGGAETQYF. V and J are TRBV7-2 and TRBJ2-5, with D maybe TRBD2 (6 bases). The germline V gene encodes CDR1 SGHTA and CDR2 FQGNSA. Between the trimmed V and J ends, which lost 0 bases and 5 bases, there was a span of 10 bases. The CDR3 is 14 residues long.

The chain has TRBV19 and TRBJ1-2; 9 positions agree with TRBD1. CDR3 length: 14 amino acids. Per germline, CDR1 LNHDA and CDR2 SQIVND (reference sequence). J was trimmed by 4 bases and V by 6 bases; bases with no gene match: 6. CDR3 coding DNA: TGTGCCAGTAGGCCCGGACAGGGGATCTATGGCTACACCTTC. This gives the protein CASRPGQGIYGYTF.

A single count supports this clone. The gene calls are TRBV5-1 and TRBJ2-5, with D perhaps TRBD1 (5 bases). The CDR3 runs to 15 residues. Trimming took off 0 bases at V and 5 bases at J, with 14 bases between the two ends. Germline assignment: CDR1 SGHRS and CDR2 YFSETQ. CDR3 in DNA: TGCGCCAGCAGCTTGGAAGGGGCCCTTTGGGAGACCCAGTACTTC. This gives the protein CASSLEGALWETQYF.

This clone was found a few times. This chain connects TRBV13 to TRBJ2-7; maybe TRBD2 (5 bases). Deletions cut 5 bases from V and 6 bases from J, with 20 bases between. The CDR3 covers 15 residues. Per germline, CDR1 PRHDT and CDR2 FYEKMQ (reference sequence). The CDR3 protein is CASSPGRGLAFEQYF. As DNA, the CDR3 is TGTGCCAGCAGCCCCGGCCGTGGGCTAGCCTTCGAGCAGTACTTC.

The genes are TRBV13 and TRBJ2-7; TRBD2 is a possible D gene (6 bases). Between the trimmed V and J ends, which lost 3 bases and 6 bases, there was a span of 15 bases. Germline lookup yields CDR1 PRHDT and CDR2 FYEKMQ (reference sequence). The CDR3 has 14 amino acids. In DNA form, the CDR3 reads TGTGCCAGCAGCTTTATCCTAGCCGGGAGCGAGCAGTACTTC. This encodes CASSFILAGSEQYF. Full variable domain (outside the CDR3, taken from reference TRBV13 and TRBJ2-7): AAGVIQSPRHLIKEKRETATLKCYPIPRHDTVYWYQQGPGQDPQFLISFYEKMQSDKGSIPDRFSAQQFSDYHSELNMSSLELGDSALYFCASSFILAGSEQYFGPGTRLTVT.

V is TRBV28 and J is TRBJ2-7; D is undetermined. V was cut by 5 bases and J by 6 bases, with 14 bases left in between. The germline V gene has CDR1 MDHEN and CDR2 SYDVKM. CDR3 length equals 13 residues. Here the CDR3 reads CASSITRSSEQYF. CDR3 bases: TGTGCCAGCAGTATAACCCGATCCAGCGAGCAGTACTTC.

The chain carries TRBV5-8 and TRBJ1-5, with unresolved D. Germline V lookup: CDR1 SGHTS, CDR2 YDEGEE. CDR3 length: 15 residues. V was pared by 0 bases and J by 0 bases, with 7 bases between. CDR3 coding DNA: TGTGCCAGCAGCTTGGGCGGGATTAGCAATCAGCCCCAGCATTTT. The encoded protein is CASSLGGISNQPQHF.

The rearrangement links TRBV5-6 to TRBJ2-1, with 10 bases lining up with TRBD2. The CDR3 runs to 16 residues. CDR1 and CDR2 (germline): SGHDT, YYEEEE. V was clipped by 1 base and J by 4 bases; unmatched bases: 5. The DNA for the CDR3 is TGTGCCAGCAGCTTGAAGGTAGCGGGGGGTTACAATGAGCAGTTCTTC. It encodes CASSLKVAGGYNEQFF.

V usage is TRBV15 and J usage is TRBJ1-5, with 7 bases aligning to TRBD1. The CDR3 totals 16 residues. Per germline, CDR1 LNHNV and CDR2 YYDKDF (reference sequence). V shed 5 bases, J shed 0 bases, and the junction held 7 bases outside the gene matches. The CDR3 DNA is TGTGCCACCAGCGAGAGGGGGCAGAATAGCAATCAGCCCCAGCATTTT. This translates into CATSERGQNSNQPQHF.

This sequence joins TRBV28 and TRBJ1-1; D is unclear. The CDR3 runs to 10 residues. In germline, CDR1 is MDHEN, CDR2 SYDVKM. Trimming took 7 bases from V and 11 from J, leaving 11 bases between them. In DNA, the CDR3 is TGTGCCAGCACCGCGCTGAGGGCTTTCTTT. This translates into CASTALRAFF.

The chain combines TRBV20-1 with TRBJ1-2, with D unclear. In germline, CDR1 is DFQATT, CDR2 SNEGSKA (reference sequence). CDR3 length equals 11 residues. Trimming cost V 5 bases and J 1 base, with 5 bases left between them. CDR3 amino acids: CSARINYGYTF. The CDR3 nucleotides read TGCAGTGCTCGTATTAACTATGGCTACACCTTC.

The CDR3 DNA reads TGTGCCAGCAGCTCGGACCATAGACAGGGAAAGGGCACAGATACGCAGTATTTT. Protein: CASSSDHRQGKGTDTQYF. V is TRBV7-9 and J is TRBJ2-3; 7 positions match TRBD1. This CDR3 region has 18 residues. V lost 4 bases and J lost 1; bases outside the gene matches: 14. Germline CDR1 reads SEHNR; CDR2 reads FQNEAQ (reference sequence). Drawing the rest from reference TRBV7-9 and TRBJ2-3, the complete variable domain is DTGVSQNPRHKITKRGQNVTFRCDPISEHNRLYWYRQTLGQGPEFLTYFQNEAQLEKSRLLSDRFSAERPKGSFSTLEIQRTEQGDSAMYLCASSSDHRQGKGTDTQYFGPGTRLTVL.

The chain joins TRBV4-3 to TRBJ1-3; 8 nucleotides line up with TRBD1. The germline V gene has CDR1 LGHNA and CDR2 YSLEER. The CDR3 loop spans 15 amino acids. V shed 0 bases and J 2 bases; nucleotides not matched to a gene: 0. CDR3 region: CASSQEDRAGNTIYF. As DNA, the CDR3 is TGCGCCAGCAGCCAAGAGGACAGGGCTGGAAACACCATATATTTT.

The chain employs TRBV4-1 and TRBJ2-7; D gene uncertain. Germline loops: CDR1 MGHRA, CDR2 YSYEKL. V gave up 0 bases and J gave up 3 bases, with 12 bases separating them. The CDR3 covers 15 residues. CDR3 protein: CASSQEARSFYEQYF. The CDR3 DNA follows: TGCGCCAGCAGCCAAGAAGCTAGATCTTTCTACGAGCAGTACTTC.

The gene calls are TRBV27 and TRBJ2-7; 7 nucleotides align to TRBD1. The V gene's germline CDR1 is MNHEY and CDR2 SMNVEV (reference sequence). With V trimmed by 10 bases and J by 3 bases, 6 bases remained unmatched. The CDR3 is 12 amino acids. The CDR3 DNA is TGTGCCACGAGGGACAGCCACTACGAGCAGTACTTC. Protein sequence: CATRDSHYEQYF.

This sequence joins TRBV7-2 and TRBJ2-2, with D uncertain. Trimming pared 2 bases from V and 2 bases from J, leaving 12 bases between. Per germline, CDR1 SGHTA and CDR2 FQGNSA. This CDR3 has 16 amino acids. The CDR3 nucleotides read TGTGCCAGCAGCTTACAGGCGCCGAGCAACACCGGGGAGCTGTTTTTT. Amino acids: CASSLQAPSNTGELFF.